A single sample gave rise to the 17 T cell receptor beta chains below, sequenced in a study of cytomegalovirus exposure and HLA in healthy donors. Primers: 60 Vbeta forward and 13 Jbeta reverse. The method was immunoSEQ multiplex PCR; TCRdb's version includes in-frame clones alone and lacks a portion of them. This sample carries about 180,000 clones, over 80% of them seen once, and the ten largest clones take around 1.3%. Sequenced sample: PBMCs. These receptors were collected from a boy between 2 and 15 years old in good health and CMV-seronegative.

The chain uses TRBV21-1 and TRBJ1-3. TRBV21-1 is tagged as a pseudogene. There are 11 residues in the CDR3. CDR3 in amino acids: CASFAGNTIYF. The CDR3 nucleotides are TGTGCCAGCTTCGCTGGAAACACCATATATTTT.

This chain links TRBV4-1 with TRBJ1-2; 8 bases align to TRBD1. Germline V gene sequence: CDR1 MGHRA, CDR2 YSYEKL. J gave up 4 bases and V 3 bases, and 4 bases lay outside the gene matches. The CDR3 sequence is 14 residues long. CDR3 loop: CASSHWTGLYGYTF. The CDR3 coding sequence is TGCGCCAGCAGCCATTGGACAGGGCTCTATGGCTACACCTTC.

This clone was picked up one time. The CDR3 region has the DNA TGCGCCAGCAGCTTGTGGTCCGAAAGAGGAGATACGCAGTATTTT. Translating it yields CASSLWSERGDTQYF. The chain uses TRBV5-1 and TRBJ2-3; D is unclear. The CDR3 is 15 amino acids. CDR1 and CDR2 (germline): SGHRS, YFSETQ. Trimming cost V 1 base and J 5 bases, with 14 bases left between them.

This clone was detected only a few times. V usage is TRBV19 and J usage is TRBJ1-1; 7 nucleotides line up with TRBD1. V was clipped by 1 base and J by 3 bases; unmatched bases: 2. Looked up from germline, CDR1 is LNHDA and CDR2 is SQIVND (reference sequence). The CDR3 runs to 14 residues. The chain's CDR3 is CASSIGDRYTEAFF. In nucleotides, the CDR3 is TGTGCCAGTAGTATAGGGGACAGATACACTGAAGCTTTCTTT.

The chain has TRBV4-2 and TRBJ2-7; 7 positions agree with TRBD2. J lost 5 bases, V lost 0 bases, and 10 bases had no gene match. The CDR3 sequence is 16 residues long. Germline CDR1 and CDR2: LGHNA and YNFKEQ. The CDR3 spells CASSQEGGEFSHEQYF. DNA for the CDR3: TGTGCCAGCAGCCAAGAGGGGGGGGAGTTCTCTCACGAGCAGTACTTC.

This clone was picked up one time. The chain links TRBV15 to TRBJ2-2; D gene uncertain. This CDR3 is built from 14 residues. The germline V gene encodes CDR1 LNHNV and CDR2 YYDKDF (reference sequence). Trimming removed 3 bases from V and 7 bases from J, with 12 bases in between. The CDR3 DNA is TGTGCCACCAGCAGTAGCCAGTATGGCGGGGAGCTGTTTTTT. It yields the protein CATSSSQYGGELFF.

This sequence joins TRBV18 and TRBJ2-5, with 12 positions matching TRBD1. The CDR3 consists of 15 residues. V lost 4 bases and J lost 4; bases outside the gene matches: 4. Germline V CDR1 and CDR2: KGHSH, LQKENI. The CDR3 bases are TGTGCCAGCTCACTGGGGACAGGGGGCTCAGAGACCCAGTACTTC. This translates into CASSLGTGGSETQYF.

This clone occurred a few times. The chain employs TRBV13 and TRBJ2-5; the match to TRBD2 covers 11 bases. Germline CDR1 reads PRHDT; CDR2 reads FYEKMQ (reference sequence). V lost 3 bases, J lost 3 bases, and 3 bases stayed unmatched. The CDR3 runs 15 residues. The CDR3 here is CASSFSGRVEETQYF. The CDR3 bases are TGTGCCAGCAGCTTTAGCGGGAGGGTCGAAGAGACCCAGTACTTC.

V usage is TRBV9 and J usage is TRBJ2-3; 16 bases agree with TRBD2. CDR3 size: 17 residues. Germline-derived CDR1 and CDR2 are SGDLS and YYNGEE. The J segment lost 3 bases and the V segment lost 3 bases, leaving 4 bases of the junction unmatched. DNA for the CDR3: TGTGCCAGCAGCGGTGGGACTAGCGGGGGGGCGACAGATACGCAGTATTTT. Amino acids: CASSGGTSGGATDTQYF.

This chain links TRBV5-8 with TRBJ2-4; 8 bases are a match to TRBD2. The CDR3 runs 16 residues. J was trimmed by 0 bases and V by 6 bases; bases with no gene match: 8. CDR1 is SGHTS, CDR2 YDEGEE, per germline. The DNA for the CDR3 is TGTGCCAGCATCAACAGCGGGGGATTAGCCAAAAACATTCAGTACTTC. It is translated as CASINSGGLAKNIQYF.

The chain links TRBV2 to TRBJ2-2, with D tentatively TRBD2 (5 bases). The CDR3 is 14 residues long. Germline-derived CDR1 and CDR2 are SNHLY and FYNNEI. V lost 8 bases to trimming and J lost 1 base, with 11 bases between them. In DNA, the CDR3 is TGTGCCAGCGGGAGTTACGGGAACACCGGGGAGCTGTTTTTT. Its translation is CASGSYGNTGELFF.

The rearrangement links TRBV19 to TRBJ2-1, with D maybe TRBD1 (6 bases). CDR3 length: 13 amino acids. In germline, CDR1 is LNHDA, CDR2 SQIVND (reference sequence). Trimming pared 5 bases from V and 8 bases from J, leaving 13 bases between. This chain's CDR3 is CASSLGTSDEQFF. The CDR3 region has the DNA TGTGCCAGTAGTCTCGGGACATCAGATGAGCAGTTCTTC.

This clone was counted only a few times. The chain has TRBV4-3 and TRBJ2-1; D is uncertain. Between the trimmed V and J ends, which lost 6 bases and 10 bases, there was a span of 7 bases. Germline CDR1 and CDR2: LGHNA and YSLEER. The CDR3 totals 10 residues. The CDR3 loop reads CASRSREQFF. CDR3 in DNA: TGCGCCAGCAGATCGAGGGAGCAGTTCTTC.

This chain links TRBV4-2 with TRBJ2-2; D remains unclear. This CDR3 has 16 residues. The V end was cut by 0 bases, the J end by 2 bases, with 10 bases between. CDR1 and CDR2 (germline): LGHNA, YNFKEQ. In DNA form, the CDR3 reads TGTGCCAGCAGCCAAGATCCCCATGTCAACACCGGGGAGCTGTTTTTT. The encoded protein is CASSQDPHVNTGELFF.

On this clone: The junction and the germline gene differ at one end; a read error may be behind it. J is TRBJ1-1 and V is TRBV25-1; the D is unclear. Germline-derived CDR1 and CDR2 are MGHDK and SYGVNS. The CDR3 has 16 residues. This CDR3 reads CASSEWGDGPNTEAFF. The CDR3 DNA is TGTGCCAGCAGCGAATGGGGAGACGGACCGAACACTGAAGCTTTCTTT.

The chain recombines TRBV5-1 with TRBJ1-4; tentatively, D is TRBD1 (5 bases). CDR3 size: 15 residues. Trimming cost V 2 bases and J 7 bases, with 15 bases left between them. Germline lookup yields CDR1 SGHRS and CDR2 YFSETQ. DNA of the CDR3: TGCGCCAGCAGCTTAGGGCAGGGTCAGAGTGAAAAACTGTTTTTT. Translating it yields CASSLGQGQSEKLFF.

The rearrangement uses TRBV19 and TRBJ2-6; D gene uncertain. Germline V gene lookup returns CDR1 LNHDA and CDR2 SQIVND (reference sequence). Between the trimmed V and J ends, which lost 6 bases and 0 bases, there was a span of 9 bases. The CDR3 spans 15 residues. The CDR3 reads CASRIQFSGANVLTF. CDR3 coding DNA: TGTGCCAGTAGGATTCAGTTCTCTGGGGCCAACGTCCTGACTTTC.